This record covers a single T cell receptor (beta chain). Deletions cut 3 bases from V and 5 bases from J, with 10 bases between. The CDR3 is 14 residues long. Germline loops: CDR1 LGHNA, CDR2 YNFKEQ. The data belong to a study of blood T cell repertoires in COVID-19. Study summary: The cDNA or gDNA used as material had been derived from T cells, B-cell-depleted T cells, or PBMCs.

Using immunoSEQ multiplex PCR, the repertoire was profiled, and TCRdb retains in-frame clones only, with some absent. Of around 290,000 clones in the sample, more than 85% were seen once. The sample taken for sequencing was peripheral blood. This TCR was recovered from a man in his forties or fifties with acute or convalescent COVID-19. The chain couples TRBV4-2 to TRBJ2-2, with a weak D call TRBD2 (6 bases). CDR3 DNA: TGTGCCAGCAGCCAGAACGGGGGTACCGGGGAGCTGTTTTTT. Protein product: CASSQNGGTGELFF.